The T cell receptor (beta chain) under discussion was sequenced for a study of blood T cell repertoires in COVID-19. Of note for this clone: This specimen includes other DNA sequences encoding the same CDR3.

Libraries were prepared by immunoSEQ multiplex PCR; TCRdb keeps only in-frame clonotypes and omits some of them. The data hold fewer than 150,000 clones, with around nine tenths observed a single time. This CDR3 is 13 amino acids long. Germline trimming cut 1 base from V and 14 bases from J; bases unmatched to any gene: 7. Germline assignment: CDR1 SGHVS and CDR2 FQNEAQ. Material: peripheral blood. The chain uses TRBV7-8 and TRBJ2-2; the match to TRBD2 covers 7 bases. This sequence originates from a woman aged 40 to 50 with acute or convalescent COVID-19. The CDR3 coding sequence is TGTGCCAGCAGCTTAGTGGGGGGGGTGGAACTGTTTTTT. Amino acid sequence: CASSLVGGVELFF.